The source of this T cell receptor beta chain is a study of OX40 agonist ivuxolimab in advanced cancers. Whole-study context: Patients took ivuxolimab, an agonistic anti-OX40 (CD134) antibody. Eligibility rules accepted prior anti-PD-1, anti-PD-L1 or anti-CTLA-4 therapy, and under 45% had some.

Assay: immunoSEQ multiplex PCR; the TCRdb copy retains only in-frame clones and omits some. The sample lists approximately 48,000 clones, approximately 87% occurring once. General study points: Researchers did not determine the expanded peripheral T cells' antigen specificity.

Notes on this clone: The target antigen is unknown.

This clonotype originated in an adult with an advanced solid tumor such as melanoma, head and neck, liver or kidney cancer. The material was CD4+ or CD8+ T cells sorted from blood, obtained in a trial of the OX40 agonist ivuxolimab.

The CDR3 DNA is TGTGCCAGCAGCGAGTCGGATGGGCCAGATGAAAAACTGTTTTTT. Amino acids: CASSESDGPDEKLFF. The V call is TRBV13, the J call TRBJ1-4, with D uncertain. The germline V gene encodes CDR1 PRHDT and CDR2 FYEKMQ (reference sequence). This CDR3 spans 15 amino acids. With 5 bases removed from V and 6 bases from J, the gap between germline ends came to 16 bases.